The clone carrying this T cell receptor beta chain was seen repeatedly, ten times or more. The antigen is undetermined. Authors' processing steps: Samples contained a median of about 96,000 TCRs, with a range of roughly 23,224 to 700,000. One entry per CDR3 protein results from TCRdb running MiXCR on the RACE reads. The V and J calls reflect TCRdb's pipeline rather than the authors' work. The data show 210,000 or so distinct CDR3 sequences, under 25% seen once. This sample was included in a study of human T cells and chemical hapten exposure. Study information: Mostly female patients had alopecia areata, totalis or universalis.

Study findings and constraints: DPC sensitization produced no change in TCRs with frequency above 1 in 1000.

V was pared by 6 bases and J by 10 bases, with 15 bases of the junction left unmatched. The germline V gene has CDR1 SQVTM and CDR2 ANQGSEA. This CDR3 is 14 amino acids long. Time point meaning: patch test 3, about 24 weeks after DPC sensitization. Treatment defined: therapeutic diphenylcyclopropenone sensitization with weekly scalp DPC. Each patch test followed a blood draw. The sample consisted of whole blood, taken in connection with sensitization to the hapten diphenylcyclopropenone (DPC). The chain uses TRBV29-1 and TRBJ2-1; 7 bases line up with TRBD1. The receptor was isolated from a woman aged 40 to 49 with alopecia areata. Some clones in this sample may be carry-over from other donors' samples. CDR3 residues: CSVAGGAARREQFF. The CDR3 bases are TGCAGCGTCGCAGGGGGAGCCGCACGGAGGGAGCAGTTCTTC.